What follows are 4 T cell receptor beta chains derived from one specimen sequenced in a study of human T cells and chemical hapten exposure. The sample's time point: pre-sensitization, week 0. The treatment was: therapeutic diphenylcyclopropenone sensitization with weekly scalp DPC. TCRdb re-called the RACE reads through MiXCR, storing one row per CDR3 protein. The sample has under 110,000 distinct CDR3 sequences, around 12% seen once; the top ten hold around 1.7%. Material: whole blood, obtained in connection with sensitization to the hapten diphenylcyclopropenone (DPC). The receptors were sampled from a woman between 50 and 59 years old with alopecia areata. Some clones in this sample may be carry-over from other donors' samples.

The chain has TRBV4-1 and TRBJ1-6; 10 nucleotides align to TRBD1. Germline V gene data show CDR1 as MGHRA and CDR2 as YSYEKL. The CDR3 sequence is 16 residues long. The junction had 5 bases not matched to a gene; V was cut back by 4 bases and J by 5 bases. The CDR3 protein is CASSPGQGTNNSPLHF. For the CDR3, the DNA is TGCGCCAGCAGCCCGGGACAGGGGACGAATAATTCACCCCTCCACTTT.

The J gene is TRBJ1-6, the V gene TRBV18; a weak D match, TRBD1 (5 bases). V lost 1 base and J lost 8, with 12 bases in between. Germline lookup yields CDR1 KGHSH and CDR2 LQKENI. This CDR3 comprises 15 residues. CDR3 nucleotide sequence: TGTGCCAGCTCACCACGACAGCCGCCGGATTCACCCCTCCACTTT. This encodes CASSPRQPPDSPLHF.

For this clonotype: A junction end diverges from the germline sequence, so it may reflect a read error. This chain links TRBV3-1 with TRBJ1-1, with TRBD1 matching over 7 bases. The CDR3 covers 16 residues. Per germline, CDR1 LGHDT and CDR2 YNNKEL (reference sequence). The CDR3 DNA reads as TGTGCCAGCAGCCGAGAAACAGGGGTCTTGAACACTGAAACTTTCTTT. This codes for CASSRETGVLNTETFF.

V gene TRBV24-1 combines with J gene TRBJ2-1; TRBD1 agrees at 8 bases. Germline trimming cut 5 bases from V and 7 bases from J; bases unmatched to any gene: 3. The CDR3 covers 13 residues. Germline lookup yields CDR1 KGHDR and CDR2 SFDVKD. The CDR3 loop is CATSGGTGNEQFF. The DNA for the CDR3 is TGTGCCACCAGTGGAGGGACAGGTAATGAGCAGTTCTTC.